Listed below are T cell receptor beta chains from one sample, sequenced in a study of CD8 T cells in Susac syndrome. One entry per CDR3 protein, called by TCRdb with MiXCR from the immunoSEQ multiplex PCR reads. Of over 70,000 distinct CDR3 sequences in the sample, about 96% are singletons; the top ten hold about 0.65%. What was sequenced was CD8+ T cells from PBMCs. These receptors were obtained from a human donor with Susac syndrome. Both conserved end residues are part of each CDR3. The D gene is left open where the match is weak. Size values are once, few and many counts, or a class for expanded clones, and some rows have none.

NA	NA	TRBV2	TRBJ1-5	TGTGCCAGCAGTGATGGGAACACCTATCAGCCCCAGCATTTT	CASSDGNTYQPQHF
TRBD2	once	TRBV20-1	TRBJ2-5	TGCAGTGCCCTTACCCTAGCGGCAGAGACCCAGTACTTC	CSALTLAAETQYF
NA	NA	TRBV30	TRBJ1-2	TGTGCCTGGAGTGACAGACAGCGGGGATATGGCTACACCTTC	CAWSDRQRGYGYTF
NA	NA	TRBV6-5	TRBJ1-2	TGTGCCAGCAGCTGGGGGGACAGCTACACCTTC	CASSWGDSYTF
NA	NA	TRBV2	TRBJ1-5	TGTGCCAGCAGGAGGACATCTCAGCCCCAGCATTTT	CASRRTSQPQHF
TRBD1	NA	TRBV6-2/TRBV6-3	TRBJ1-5	TGTGCCAGCAGACCCGGACAGGGGTGGCAGCCCCAGCATTTT	CASRPGQGWQPQHF
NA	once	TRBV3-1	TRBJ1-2	TGTGCCAGCAGCCAAGTATCCGGGGCCGACTATGGCTACACCTTC	CASSQVSGADYGYTF
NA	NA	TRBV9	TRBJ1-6	TGTGCCAGCAGCGTAGGGGGATATGACTCACCCCTCCACTTT	CASSVGGYDSPLHF
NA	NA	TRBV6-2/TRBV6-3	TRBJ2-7	TGTGCCAGCACCAATGCTCCGACAGTCCACGAGCAGTACTTC	CASTNAPTVHEQYF
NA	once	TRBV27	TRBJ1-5	TGTGCCAGCAGTTTATCCACAGGTACGCAGCCCCAGCATTTT	CASSLSTGTQPQHF
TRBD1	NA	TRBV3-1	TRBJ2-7	TGTGCCAGCAGCCAACAGGGGGCCTACGAGCAGTACTTC	CASSQQGAYEQYF
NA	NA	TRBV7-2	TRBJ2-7	TGTGCCAGCAGCGGTACAGGGTCCTACGAGCAGTACTTC	CASSGTGSYEQYF
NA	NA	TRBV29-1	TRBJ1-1	TGCAGCGCTGACCTAGCCACGGTTGAAGCTTTCTTT	CSADLATVEAFF
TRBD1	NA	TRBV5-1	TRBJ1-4	TGCGCCAGCAGCTTGGGCGGACAGGGGGTAAATGAAAAACTGTTTTTT	CASSLGGQGVNEKLFF
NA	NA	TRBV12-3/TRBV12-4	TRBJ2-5	TGTGCCAGCAGTTCGATCGGGTCGGTGACCCAGTACTTC	CASSSIGSVTQYF
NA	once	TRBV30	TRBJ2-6	TGTGCCTGGAGGCCCTCTGGGGCCAACGTCCTGACTTTC	CAWRPSGANVLTF
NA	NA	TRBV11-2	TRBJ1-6	TGTGCCAGCAGCTTAGAACAGACTTCACCCCTCCACTTT	CASSLEQTSPLHF
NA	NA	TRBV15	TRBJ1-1	TGTGCCACCAGCAGCGCTCAGGGAACTGAAGCTTTCTTT	CATSSAQGTEAFF
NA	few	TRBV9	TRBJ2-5	TGTGCCAGCACCCAAATGGCAGGAGAGACCCAGTACTTC	CASTQMAGETQYF
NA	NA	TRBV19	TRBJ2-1	TGTGCCAGTACCGCCCTACTAAGCGGCTTAAATGAGCAGTTCTTC	CASTALLSGLNEQFF
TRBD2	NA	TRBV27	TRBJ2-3	TGTGCCAGCAGAGGTGTAGCGGGGCGCACAGATACGCAGTATTTT	CASRGVAGRTDTQYF
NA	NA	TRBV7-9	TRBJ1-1	TGTGCCAGCAGCTTAGTTGGGTCAATGAACACTGAAGCTTTCTTT	CASSLVGSMNTEAFF
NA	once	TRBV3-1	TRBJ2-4	TGTGCCAGCAGCCAAGGACTCTATCTGAACATTCAGTACTTC	CASSQGLYLNIQYF
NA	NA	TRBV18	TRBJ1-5	TGTGCCAGCTCACCACCAGGCGGGAGATATAGCAATCAGCCCCAGCATTTT	CASSPPGGRYSNQPQHF
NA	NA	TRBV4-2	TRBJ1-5	TGTGCCAGCAGCCAAGAACAGGGTCCCCAGAGGCCCCAGCATTTT	CASSQEQGPQRPQHF
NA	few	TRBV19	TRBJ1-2	TGTGCCAGTAGGGGGGACAACTATGGCTACACCTTC	CASRGDNYGYTF
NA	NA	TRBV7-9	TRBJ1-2	TGTGCCAGCAGCGAGGGACAAGATGGCTACACCTTC	CASSEGQDGYTF
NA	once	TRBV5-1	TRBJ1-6	TGCGCCAGCGATTGGGACGGGAGCTCCTATAATTCACCCCTCCACTTT	CASDWDGSSYNSPLHF
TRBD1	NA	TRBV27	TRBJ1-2	TGTGCCAGCAGTCTGGCCGGACAGGTCCAAAACTATGGCTACACCTTC	CASSLAGQVQNYGYTF
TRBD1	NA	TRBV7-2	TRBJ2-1	TGTGCCAGCAGTCGGGACAGGGAATACAATGAGCAGTTCTTC	CASSRDREYNEQFF
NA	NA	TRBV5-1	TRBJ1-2	TGCGCCAGCAGCTTGGCCATAGACAGCTATAACTATGGCTACACCTTC	CASSLAIDSYNYGYTF
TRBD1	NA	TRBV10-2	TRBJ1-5	TGCGCCAGCAGTGCCAGAGACAGGGGCGACAATCAGCCCCAGCATTTT	CASSARDRGDNQPQHF
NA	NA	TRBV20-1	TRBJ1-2	TGCAGTGCTAGAGCAGGGTCAGAGACTGCGGGCTACACCTTC	CSARAGSETAGYTF
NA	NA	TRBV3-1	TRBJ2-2	TGTGCCAGCAGCCAGGAGGCCGGGGAGCTGTTTTTT	CASSQEAGELFF
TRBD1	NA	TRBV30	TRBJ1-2	TGTGCCTGGAGTTTTACAGGGGGGAGCTATGGCTACACCTTC	CAWSFTGGSYGYTF
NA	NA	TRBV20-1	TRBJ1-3	TGCAGTGCTAGAGACCTGGAGGGCAGCGAAGGTGGAAACACCATATATTTT	CSARDLEGSEGGNTIYF
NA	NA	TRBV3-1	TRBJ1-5	TGTGCCAGCAGCCAAGATGCGAAGGGCAATCAGCCCCAGCATTTT	CASSQDAKGNQPQHF
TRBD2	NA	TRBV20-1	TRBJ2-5	TGCAGTGCTCCATCGACTAGCGGGGGGTCCTATCTTCAAGAGACCCAGTACTTC	CSAPSTSGGSYLQETQYF
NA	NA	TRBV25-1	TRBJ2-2	TGTGCCAGCAGTGTGGGGGGAGTGGGCACCGGGGAGCTGTTTTTT	CASSVGGVGTGELFF
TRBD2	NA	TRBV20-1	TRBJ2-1	TGCAGTGCTAGAGCTCAGGCGGGGGGGGCCGGAAATGAGCAGTTCTTC	CSARAQAGGAGNEQFF
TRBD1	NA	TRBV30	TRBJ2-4	TGTGCCTGGAGTGGGACAGGGGGTTCGAAAAACATTCAGTACTTC	CAWSGTGGSKNIQYF
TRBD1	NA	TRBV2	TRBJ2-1	TGTGCCAGCAAGGCCGGGACAGGGGGGGGAGATGAGCAGTTCTTC	CASKAGTGGGDEQFF
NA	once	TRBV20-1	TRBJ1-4	TGCAGTGCTAGAGAGACCCACTCAGGCGTCGTAAAACTGTTTTTT	CSARETHSGVVKLFF
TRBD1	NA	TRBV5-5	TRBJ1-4	TGTGCCAGCCGGGACAGGGCGGGTGAAAAACTGTTTTTT	CASRDRAGEKLFF
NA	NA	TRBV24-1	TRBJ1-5	TGTGCCACCAGTGATGCCCCGGCGGGCCCCGGTCAGCCCCAGCATTTT	CATSDAPAGPGQPQHF
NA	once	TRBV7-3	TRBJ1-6	TGTGCCAGCAGCACGAACAGGGCTCGGGCGGATTCACCCCTCCACTTT	CASSTNRARADSPLHF
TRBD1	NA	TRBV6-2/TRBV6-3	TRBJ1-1	TGTGCCAGCAGTTACGAGGGACAGGGGGCGAGAGAAGCTTTCTTT	CASSYEGQGAREAFF
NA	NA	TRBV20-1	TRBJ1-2	TGCAGTGCTAGAACGGACATTATTAACTATGGCTACACCTTC	CSARTDIINYGYTF
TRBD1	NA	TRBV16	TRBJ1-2	TGTGCCAGCAGCCAAGCTCCGGACAGGGGCCATGGCTACACCTTC	CASSQAPDRGHGYTF
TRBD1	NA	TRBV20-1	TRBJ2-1	TGCAGTGCTGTGCATCGGGACAGTCGGAAAAATGAGCAGTTCTTC	CSAVHRDSRKNEQFF
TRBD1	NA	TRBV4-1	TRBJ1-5	TGCGCCAGCAGCCAAGTGGACAGGAGCAATCAGCCCCAGCATTTT	CASSQVDRSNQPQHF
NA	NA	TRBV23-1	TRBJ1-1	TGCGCCAGCAGTCGGCTCAGCCGGCCAGGGACTGAAGCTTTCTTT	CASSRLSRPGTEAFF
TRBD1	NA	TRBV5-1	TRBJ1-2	TGCGCCAGCAGCTCGACAGGGCAAGGCTACACCTTC	CASSSTGQGYTF
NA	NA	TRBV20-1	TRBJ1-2	TGCAGTGCTAGAGACGAGACCGCCAGCGCCTCTAACTATGGCTACACCTTC	CSARDETASASNYGYTF
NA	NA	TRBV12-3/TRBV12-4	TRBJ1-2	TGTGCCAGCAGTTTTTCGGCAGACTATGGCTACACCTTC	CASSFSADYGYTF
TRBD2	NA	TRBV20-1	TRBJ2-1	TGCAGTGCCCCCGGCGGGGGGGGCTCCTACAATGAGCAGTTCTTC	CSAPGGGGSYNEQFF
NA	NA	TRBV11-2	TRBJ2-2	TGTGCCAGCAGGGGCCTCACCCGGCGCAGGGGCACCGGGGAGCTGTTTTTT	CASRGLTRRRGTGELFF
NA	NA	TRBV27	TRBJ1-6	TGTGCCAGCAGCCCCCGTGGGTCACCCCTCCACTTT	CASSPRGSPLHF
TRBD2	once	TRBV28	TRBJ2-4	TGTGCCAGCAGTTTAGCCCACCCGGCGGGGGGGCTCCAAAACATTCAGTACTTC	CASSLAHPAGGLQNIQYF
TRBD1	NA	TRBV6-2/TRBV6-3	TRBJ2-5	TGTGCCAGCAGTGCCGGGACAGGGCCAGAGACCCAGTACTTC	CASSAGTGPETQYF